The text below deals with one T cell receptor beta chain. Its specificity is unknown. The data were taken from a study of lymphopenia after photon versus proton radiotherapy. Notes on the study in general: Proton therapy kept repertoires fairly stable, unlike photons, which gained effector/memory cells.

Profiled with immunoSEQ multiplex PCR; TCRdb holds only in-frame clones, not every one. The table lists roughly 49,000 clones, around 90% of them singletons. CDR3 size: 13 residues. V dropped 6 bases and J dropped 0 bases, with 9 bases sitting between them. Germline V gene sequence: CDR1 SQVTM, CDR2 ANQGSEA. The source of this sequence is a woman aged 40 to 55 with cholangiocarcinoma. This sequence joins TRBV29-1 and TRBJ1-3; D is ambiguous. This specimen consisted of peripheral blood, obtained from a patient treated with photon-based radiotherapy. The DNA of the CDR3 is TGCAGCGTGGCCGGTCTCTCTGGAAACACCATATATTTT. Encoded protein: CSVAGLSGNTIYF.